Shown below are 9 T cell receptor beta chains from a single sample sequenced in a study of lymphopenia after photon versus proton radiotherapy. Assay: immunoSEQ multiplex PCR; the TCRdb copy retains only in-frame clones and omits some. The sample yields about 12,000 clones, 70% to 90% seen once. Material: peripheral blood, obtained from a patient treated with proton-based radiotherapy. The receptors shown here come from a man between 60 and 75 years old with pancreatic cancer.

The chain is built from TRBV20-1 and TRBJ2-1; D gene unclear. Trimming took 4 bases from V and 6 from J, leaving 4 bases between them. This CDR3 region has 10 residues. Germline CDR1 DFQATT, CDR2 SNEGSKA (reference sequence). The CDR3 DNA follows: TGCAGTGCTACTAGCAATGAGCAGTTCTTC. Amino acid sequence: CSATSNEQFF.

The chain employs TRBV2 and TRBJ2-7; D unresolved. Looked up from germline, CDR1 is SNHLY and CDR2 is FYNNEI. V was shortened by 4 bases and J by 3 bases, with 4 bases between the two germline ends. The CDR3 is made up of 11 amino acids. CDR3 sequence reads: CASSGYYEQYF. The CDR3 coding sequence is TGTGCCAGCAGTGGTTACTACGAGCAGTACTTC.

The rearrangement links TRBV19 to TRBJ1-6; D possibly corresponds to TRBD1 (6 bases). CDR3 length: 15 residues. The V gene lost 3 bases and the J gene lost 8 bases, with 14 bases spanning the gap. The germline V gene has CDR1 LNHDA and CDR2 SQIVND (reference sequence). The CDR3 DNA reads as TGTGCCAGTAGTATTTCCCAACAGGGAGATTCACCCCTCCACTTT. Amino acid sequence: CASSISQQGDSPLHF.

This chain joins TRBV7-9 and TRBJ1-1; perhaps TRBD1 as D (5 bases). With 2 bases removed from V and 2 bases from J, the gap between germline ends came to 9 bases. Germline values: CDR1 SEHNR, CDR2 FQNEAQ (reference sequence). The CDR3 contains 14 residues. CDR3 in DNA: TGTGCCAGCAGCTTAATGCAGGGAAACACTGAAGCTTTCTTT. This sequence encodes CASSLMQGNTEAFF. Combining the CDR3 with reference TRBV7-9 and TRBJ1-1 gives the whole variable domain DTGVSQNPRHKITKRGQNVTFRCDPISEHNRLYWYRQTLGQGPEFLTYFQNEAQLEKSRLLSDRFSAERPKGSFSTLEIQRTEQGDSAMYLCASSLMQGNTEAFFGQGTRLTVV.

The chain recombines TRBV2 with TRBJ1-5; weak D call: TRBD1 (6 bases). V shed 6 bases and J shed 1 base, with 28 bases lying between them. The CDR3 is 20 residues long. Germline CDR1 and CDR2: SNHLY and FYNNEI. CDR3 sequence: CASSFYRDRYPFLSNQPQHF. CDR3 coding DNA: TGTGCCAGCAGCTTTTACAGGGATCGATACCCTTTTCTGAGCAATCAGCCCCAGCATTTT.

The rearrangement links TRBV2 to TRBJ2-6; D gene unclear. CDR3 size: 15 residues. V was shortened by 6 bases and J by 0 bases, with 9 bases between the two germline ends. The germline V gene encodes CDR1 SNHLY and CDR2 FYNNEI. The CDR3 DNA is TGTGCCAGCAGGGATCAAAGCTCTGGGGCCAACGTCCTGACTTTC. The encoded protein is CASRDQSSGANVLTF.

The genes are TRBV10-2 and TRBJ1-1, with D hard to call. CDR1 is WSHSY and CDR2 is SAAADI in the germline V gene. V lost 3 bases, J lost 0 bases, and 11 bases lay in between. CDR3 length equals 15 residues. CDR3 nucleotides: TGCGCCAGCAGTGATCGGGCACATATGAACACTGAAGCTTTCTTT. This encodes CASSDRAHMNTEAFF.

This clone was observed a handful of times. CDR3: CAISPSTGATDTQYF. CDR3 nucleotide sequence: TGTGCCATCAGCCCTTCGACAGGAGCCACAGATACGCAGTATTTT. The rearrangement links TRBV10-3 to TRBJ2-3; D possibly corresponds to TRBD1 (6 bases). The ends were cut back, 6 bases at V and 2 bases at J, with 15 bases in the middle. The CDR3 has 15 residues. CDR1 is ENHRY, CDR2 SYGVKD, per germline.

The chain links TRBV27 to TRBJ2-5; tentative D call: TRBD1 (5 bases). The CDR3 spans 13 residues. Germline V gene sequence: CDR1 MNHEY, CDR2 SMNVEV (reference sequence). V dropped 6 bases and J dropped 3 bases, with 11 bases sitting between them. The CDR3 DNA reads TGTGCCAGCAGCTTAATACAGGAAGAGACCCAGTACTTC. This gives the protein CASSLIQEETQYF.